These T cell receptor beta chains were read from a single sample in a study of shared clonotypes between healthy human individuals. Profiled with immunoSEQ multiplex PCR; TCRdb holds only in-frame clones, not every one. Of over a million clones listed, about four fifths were seen once; the top ten hold around 0.61%. The specimen was memory CD4+ T cells from PBMCs. The receptor source for this set is a man aged 18-30 years in good health. Some clones in this sample may be carry-over from other donors' samples. Each CDR3 is given with its conserved first and last residue. The order of the fields is V gene, J gene, CDR3 length, CDR3 protein.

>TRBV10-1|TRBJ2-7|18
CASSDVALVAGACYEQYF
>TRBV5-4|TRBJ2-7|12
CASSLIGYEQYF
>TRBV6-6|TRBJ1-3|13
CASNPGSGNTIYF
>TRBV5-4|TRBJ1-5|13
CASSTYGAGPQHF
>TRBV5-8|TRBJ2-3|14
CASSLTGRTDTQYF
>TRBV18|TRBJ2-1|15
CASSPSQGPYNEQFF
>TRBV5-1|TRBJ1-1|13
CASSPQGNTEAFF
>TRBV9|TRBJ2-5|13
CASSLWGRETQYF
>TRBV4-2|TRBJ2-5|17
CASSQPDRWGSGETQYF
>TRBV20-1|TRBJ1-2|11
CSASVGYGYTF
>TRBV5-1|TRBJ2-7|14
CASSNGNGGREQYF
>TRBV5-6|TRBJ2-7|12
CASTSTGDEQYF
>TRBV6-1|TRBJ1-5|13
CASGEQGNQPQHF
>TRBV5-6|TRBJ2-7|11
CASTGQGGQYF
>TRBV30|TRBJ2-1|11
CAWTGRSEQFF
>TRBV28|TRBJ2-7|21
CASLPLTPGLAGASTLNEQYF
>TRBV7-9|TRBJ1-2|15
CASSLIAGGLLGYTF
>TRBV27|TRBJ2-3|16
CASSPQRDGIDDTQYF
>TRBV5-5|TRBJ1-1|16
CASSSFLDRPFTEAFF
>TRBV27|TRBJ1-2|16
CASSDPGQGGGGGYTF
>TRBV20-1|TRBJ1-1|11
CSARPRAEAFF
>TRBV5-1|TRBJ1-5|15
CASSLEGAGNQPQHF
>TRBV27|TRBJ2-3|14
CASSLPGGTDTQYF
>TRBV28|TRBJ1-1|13
CASSLLPGGGAFF
>TRBV4-2|TRBJ2-5|16
CASSPEGEVTLGTQYF
>TRBV5-1|TRBJ2-1|15
CASSLDQTAYNEQFF
>TRBV4-2|TRBJ2-2|16
CASSPSGKKYSGELFF
>TRBV6-6|TRBJ1-1|11
CASSSDTEAFF
>TRBV2|TRBJ2-7|13
CASSVVRGSEQYF
>TRBV7-2|TRBJ1-2|15
CASSSSGTDVYGYTF
>TRBV28|TRBJ2-3|17
CASSLGGLAGNTDTQYF
>TRBV19|TRBJ2-7|14
CASSLRTSGYEQYF
>TRBV14|TRBJ2-1|15
CASSHIQRLANEQFF
>TRBV5-1|TRBJ2-3|14
CASSFFYSTDTQYF
>TRBV18|TRBJ2-1|15
CASSPRGRGWSEQFF
>TRBV30|TRBJ1-4|13
CAWSAGESEKLFF
>TRBV15|TRBJ2-5|12
CATSAVSETQYF
>TRBV5-1|TRBJ2-3|16
CASSLVLAGGADTQYF
>TRBV5-8|TRBJ1-5|14
CASSLGQRNQPQHF
>TRBV5-8|TRBJ2-1|14
CASRLGSSYNEQFF
>TRBV18|TRBJ2-7|12
CATGQGVGEQYF
>TRBV25-1|TRBJ2-7|14
CASSDRTGSVEQYF
>TRBV11-2|TRBJ1-1|15
CASSSWVPARSEAFF
>TRBV30|TRBJ1-4|13
CAWSVSTAEKLFF
>TRBV6-1|TRBJ2-2|14
CASETSGATGELFF
>TRBV30|TRBJ2-5|12
CAWSVSYATQYF
>TRBV7-9|TRBJ1-5|15
CASSSGQGDPQPQHF
>TRBV28|TRBJ2-7|13
CASSLHGSYEQYF
>TRBV9|TRBJ2-1|12
CASGTRVNEQFF
>TRBV28|TRBJ2-6|17
CASRTGHTNSGANVLTF
>TRBV5-4|TRBJ1-3|14
CASSLRNSGNTIYF
>TRBV29-1|TRBJ1-4|13
CSVGGGRGEKLFF
>TRBV7-7|TRBJ2-7|15
CASSRISGSLDEQYF
>TRBV6-5|TRBJ2-3|15
CASSRDGSSTDTQYF
>TRBV5-4|TRBJ2-3|16
CASSLLLAGGPVTQYF
>TRBV9|TRBJ2-2|17
CASSPRDIRANTGELFF
>TRBV28|TRBJ1-2|15
CASSLGGQSNYGYTF
>TRBV11-2|TRBJ2-1|17
CASSLTPLAGESNEQFF